Listed here are 8 T cell receptor beta chains from one sample, sequenced in a study of Ad26.COV2.S vaccination and SARS-CoV-2 variants. Described treatment: 15 to 20 received Ad26.COV2.S at low or high dose, single or two shots; about 5 received placebo; per-sample allocation not given. Sample collection was performed on day 63 after the first vaccine or placebo injection. Generated by immunoSEQ multiplex PCR, the TCRdb table keeps only in-frame clones and is missing some. The top ten hold roughly 2.5% of the sample, which has about 450,000 clones, 89% seen once. The material sequenced was peripheral blood, taken in a trial of Ad26.COV2.S vaccine versus placebo. The receptors here all came from a person aged 18-65 years who received the Ad26.COV2.S COVID-19 vaccine or a placebo.

The chain combines TRBV28 with TRBJ1-1; D may be TRBD1 (5 bases). This CDR3 is 13 amino acids long. Trimming pared 6 bases from V and 3 bases from J, leaving 11 bases between. The germline CDR1 and CDR2 sequences are MDHEN and SYDVKM. CDR3 loop: CASSLQGDTEAFF. DNA for the CDR3: TGTGCCAGCAGCCTCCAGGGCGACACTGAAGCTTTCTTT. Together with reference TRBV28 and TRBJ1-1, the CDR3 gives the full variable domain: DVKVTQSSRYLVKRTGEKVFLECVQDMDHENMFWYRQDPGLGLRLIYFSYDVKMKEKGDIPEGYSVSREKKERFSLILESASTNQTSMYLCASSLQGDTEAFFGQGTRLTVV.

CDR3 loop: CASSPYDGGTYEQYF. The CDR3 DNA reads TGCGCCAGCAGCCCTTACGACGGGGGGACCTACGAGCAGTACTTC. This chain links TRBV4-3 with TRBJ2-7; 7 bases match TRBD2. Germline CDR1 and CDR2: LGHNA and YSLEER. V shed 4 bases and J 2 bases; nucleotides not matched to a gene: 8. This CDR3 is 15 amino acids long.

The chain employs TRBV10-3 and TRBJ2-1; 11 bases map to TRBD2. Germline CDR1 ENHRY, CDR2 SYGVKD. Losses at the gene ends were 4 bases for V and 0 bases for J; bases not matched to a gene: 5. This CDR3 is built from 17 residues. In DNA form, the CDR3 reads TGTGCCATCAGTGCAGCGGGACTAGCGGACTCCTACAATGAGCAGTTCTTC. It translates to CAISAAGLADSYNEQFF.

V usage is TRBV10-2 and J usage is TRBJ1-4, with TRBD1 identical over 11 bases. V was pared by 3 bases and J by 6 bases, with 3 bases of the junction left unmatched. The V gene's germline CDR1 is WSHSY and CDR2 SAAADI. This CDR3 spans 15 amino acids. The CDR3 DNA is TGCGCCAGCAGTGAAGGACAGGGGGCATATGAAAAACTGTTTTTT. It is translated as CASSEGQGAYEKLFF.

The chain links TRBV5-5 to TRBJ2-1; D ambiguous. CDR3 length: 15 amino acids. V dropped 0 bases and J dropped 2 bases, with 9 bases sitting between them. Germline CDR1 SGHKS, CDR2 YYEKEE (reference sequence). The CDR3 DNA follows: TGTGCCAGCAGCTTGGGGATCCCCACCTACAATGAGCAGTTCTTC. Translation gives CASSLGIPTYNEQFF.

V and J are TRBV2 and TRBJ2-4, with D unresolved. Looked up from germline, CDR1 is SNHLY and CDR2 is FYNNEI. This CDR3 spans 14 amino acids. Trimming took 4 bases from V and 1 from J, leaving 8 bases between them. The CDR3 region is CASSGYGAKNIQYF. As DNA, the CDR3 is TGTGCCAGCAGTGGGTACGGGGCCAAAAACATTCAGTACTTC.

The chain carries TRBV28 and TRBJ1-5; D is perhaps TRBD1 (5 bases). The CDR3 runs to 13 residues. Trimming removed 4 bases at V and 6 bases at J, with 10 bases between. Germline CDR1 reads MDHEN; CDR2 reads SYDVKM. Here the CDR3 DNA reads TGTGCCAGCAGTTCAGGGTTGGTTCAGCCCCAGCATTTT. It translates to CASSSGLVQPQHF.

This clone occurred a few times. The rearrangement uses TRBV7-2 and TRBJ1-6, with no clear D. V lost 1 base to trimming and J lost 10 bases, with 11 bases between them. CDR3 size: 14 residues. The germline gives CDR1 SGHTA, CDR2 FQGNSA. The CDR3 is CASSLVATGSPLHF. Written as DNA, the CDR3 is TGTGCCAGCAGCTTAGTGGCTACGGGGTCACCCCTCCACTTT.